The 5 T cell receptor beta chains below come from one sample, sequenced in a study of T cell changes during pregnancy in multiple sclerosis. The method was immunoSEQ multiplex PCR; TCRdb's version includes in-frame clones alone and lacks a portion of them. The sample records some 47,000 clones, approximately 90% being singletons. Sample: peripheral blood, taken in the first trimester of pregnancy. All receptors derive from a female donor with multiple sclerosis, enrolled in a pregnancy study.

The V call is TRBV11-2, the J call TRBJ1-6; D is perhaps TRBD1 (6 bases). From germline, CDR1 is SGHAT and CDR2 FQNNGV. The CDR3 spans 15 residues. Trimming cost V 4 bases and J 5 bases, with 12 bases left between them. The CDR3 reads CASSSLTGHNSPLHF. In DNA form, the CDR3 reads TGTGCCAGCAGCTCCTTAACAGGGCATAATTCACCCCTCCACTTT. Variable domain in full (rest from reference TRBV11-2 and TRBJ1-6): EAGVAQSPRYKIIEKRQSVAFWCNPISGHATLYWYQQILGQGPKLLIQFQNNGVVDDSQLPKDRFSAERLKGVDSTLKIQPAKLEDSAVYLCASSSLTGHNSPLHFGNGTRLTVT.

The rearrangement links TRBV27 to TRBJ2-7, with D possibly matching TRBD1 (7 bases). V lost 10 bases, J lost 3 bases, and 16 bases lay in between. CDR1 MNHEY and CDR2 SMNVEV come from the germline V gene (reference sequence). This CDR3 has 13 amino acids. CDR3 in amino acids: CATQRQGGYEQYF. CDR3 nucleotide sequence: TGTGCCACCCAGCGGCAGGGGGGCTACGAGCAGTACTTC.

The rearrangement uses TRBV27 and TRBJ2-3, with 13 positions matching TRBD2. Germline V lookup: CDR1 MNHEY, CDR2 SMNVEV (reference sequence). J gave up 11 bases and V 6 bases, and 11 bases lay outside the gene matches. CDR3 length: 15 residues. The CDR3, as DNA: TGTGCCAGCAGATTGCGACTAGCGGGGGGCCTCGGGCAGTATTTT. Its translation is CASRLRLAGGLGQYF.

CDR3 DNA: TGTGCCAGCAGTTACACTCCCGGTCTCGTGAACACTGAAGCTTTCTTT. This codes for CASSYTPGLVNTEAFF. This chain links TRBV6-5 with TRBJ1-1, with D unclear. This CDR3 contains 16 residues. V lost 2 bases and J lost 0, with 13 bases in between. Germline V lookup: CDR1 MNHEY, CDR2 SVGAGI.

The genes are TRBV19 and TRBJ2-6; D gene ambiguous. Germline CDR1 LNHDA, CDR2 SQIVND (reference sequence). The V end lost 7 bases, the J end lost 1 base, and 8 bases lay between the germline ends. The CDR3 is made up of 14 amino acids. DNA for the CDR3: TGTGCCAGTACAATCGGTTCTGGGGCCAACGTCCTGACTTTC. This gives the protein CASTIGSGANVLTF.